These 18 T cell receptor beta chains share one sample of origin, sequenced in a study of spatial heterogeneity in lung cancer. Time point indicated: sample taken at primary tumor resection. The sequenced material consisted of unsorted whole RNA from tumor, nontumor lung or frozen PBMC. TCRdb redid the calling of the 5' RACE reads with MiXCR, one entry per CDR3 protein. The sample has tens of thousands of distinct CDR3 sequences; 10% to 15% are singletons. The material sequenced was PBMCs, taken at surgery. These receptors were obtained from a male donor with early-stage non-small cell lung cancer.

This clonotype has ten or more counts. V is TRBV11-2 and J is TRBJ2-2, with TRBD1 matching over 7 bases. Per germline, CDR1 SGHAT and CDR2 FQNNGV. The CDR3 is 15 amino acids. V shed 4 bases, J shed 1 base, and the junction held 3 bases outside the gene matches. Here the CDR3 reads CASSWGTVNTGELFF. The CDR3 DNA follows: TGTGCCAGCAGCTGGGGGACAGTGAACACCGGGGAGCTGTTTTTT. Using reference TRBV11-2 and TRBJ2-2 for the parts outside the CDR3, the full variable domain is EAGVAQSPRYKIIEKRQSVAFWCNPISGHATLYWYQQILGQGPKLLIQFQNNGVVDDSQLPKDRFSAERLKGVDSTLKIQPAKLEDSAVYLCASSWGTVNTGELFFGEGSRLTVL.

The chain is built from TRBV10-3 and TRBJ2-7; TRBD2 aligns across 7 bases. Losses at the gene ends were 7 bases for V and 2 bases for J; bases not matched to a gene: 5. This CDR3 spans 13 amino acids. The germline CDR1 and CDR2 sequences are ENHRY and SYGVKD. CDR3 in DNA: TGTGCCATCAAAGGCGGGAGTCCCTACGAGCAGTACTTC. Encoded protein: CAIKGGSPYEQYF.

This clonotype was counted ten times or more. The gene calls are TRBV3-1 and TRBJ1-1; 7 bases are a match to TRBD1. V lost 4 bases to trimming and J lost 8 bases; unmatched junction nucleotides: 4. Germline V CDR1 and CDR2: LGHDT, YNNKEL (reference sequence). The CDR3 is made up of 12 amino acids. CDR3 residues: CASSLGDREAFF. DNA of the CDR3: TGTGCCAGCAGCCTGGGGGACAGAGAAGCTTTCTTT.

This clonotype has ten or more counts. J is TRBJ1-1 and V is TRBV28; a possible D gene is TRBD1 (6 bases). Germline lookup yields CDR1 MDHEN and CDR2 SYDVKM. Trimming took off 4 bases at V and 3 bases at J, with 21 bases between the two ends. CDR3 size: 17 residues. In DNA, the CDR3 is TGTGCCAGCAGTTCCCCAGGGGAGTCAGGGCTGTACACTGAAGCTTTCTTT. This codes for CASSSPGESGLYTEAFF.

The chain carries TRBV10-2 and TRBJ1-2; TRBD1 aligns across 7 bases. This CDR3 spans 13 amino acids. From germline, CDR1 is WSHSY and CDR2 SAAADI. The junction had 3 bases not matched to a gene; V was cut back by 2 bases and J by 6 bases. In DNA form, the CDR3 reads TGCGCCAGCAGTGAGCAGGGGGGAAATGGCTACACCTTC. Amino acids: CASSEQGGNGYTF.

This sequence joins TRBV19 and TRBJ1-5; D is unresolved. V lost 6 bases and J 0 bases, leaving 12 bases between the germline ends. CDR3 length equals 15 residues. Germline CDR1 and CDR2: LNHDA and SQIVND (reference sequence). In DNA form, the CDR3 reads TGTGCCAGTAGCCTCCCGTGGGATAGCAATCAGCCCCAGCATTTT. It yields the protein CASSLPWDSNQPQHF.

This clonotype appeared a few times. The rearrangement joins TRBV29-1 to TRBJ1-4, with D perhaps TRBD1 (6 bases). The V gene lost 4 bases and the J gene lost 3 bases, with 12 bases spanning the gap. This CDR3 is 14 amino acids long. Germline CDR1 and CDR2: SQVTM and ANQGSEA. The CDR3 loop reads CSVGGAPSNEKLFF. The CDR3 DNA reads as TGCAGCGTTGGGGGGGCGCCTTCTAATGAAAAACTGTTTTTT.

This rearrangement joins TRBV21-1 to TRBJ2-7; the D call in the table, TRBD2, was not verified against the DNA. TRBV21-1 is labeled a pseudogene. The CDR3 has 17 amino acids. CDR3 nucleotide sequence: TGTGCCAGCAGCAACCCGGACAGTGGGAGGCAGGAATACGAGCAGTACTTC. It codes for CASSNPDSGRQEYEQYF.

This rearrangement joins TRBV3-1 to TRBJ1-4, with 12 bases aligning to TRBD1. CDR1 LGHDT and CDR2 YNNKEL come from the germline V gene (reference sequence). The CDR3 runs to 17 residues. The trim removed 0 bases at V and 4 bases at J, leaving 3 bases unmatched. The CDR3 reads CASSQEGQGASNEKLFF. The CDR3, as DNA: TGTGCCAGCAGCCAAGAGGGACAGGGGGCAAGTAATGAAAAACTGTTTTTT.

The chain carries TRBV7-9 and TRBJ1-4, with D uncertain. Trimming removed 5 bases at V and 12 bases at J, with 10 bases between. The CDR3 consists of 11 residues. Germline V gene sequence: CDR1 SEHNR, CDR2 FQNEAQ (reference sequence). CDR3 residues: CASSAREELFF. CDR3 DNA sequence: TGTGCCAGCAGCGCGAGGGAGGAACTGTTTTTT.

The V gene is TRBV29-1, the J gene TRBJ2-7; tentative D call: TRBD2 (5 bases). The CDR3 extends over 13 amino acids. V lost 4 bases and J 3 bases, leaving 13 bases between the germline ends. The germline gives CDR1 SQVTM, CDR2 ANQGSEA. The CDR3 nucleotides read TGCAGCGTTGGTCACGGGGAAGGCTACGAGCAGTACTTC. Its translation: CSVGHGEGYEQYF.

This clonotype was counted ten times or more. The genes are TRBV20-1 and TRBJ1-5, with 10 bases matching TRBD1. V trimming: 5 bases; J trimming: 8 bases; junction bases outside the gene matches: 6. CDR1 is DFQATT and CDR2 is SNEGSKA in the germline V gene (reference sequence). The CDR3 is 13 residues long. The CDR3 coding sequence is TGCAGTGCTCAAGGGACAGGGGAAAAGCCCCAGCATTTT. It codes for CSAQGTGEKPQHF.

This clonotype is classed as medium-sized (0.01 to 0.1%). The chain carries TRBV18 and TRBJ2-1; 7 bases are a match to TRBD1. Trimming at V came to 2 bases and at J to 0 bases, leaving 4 bases not matched to a gene. The germline V gene has CDR1 KGHSH and CDR2 LQKENI. The CDR3 loop spans 16 amino acids. The CDR3 region is CASSPSTGRSYNEQFF. The DNA of the CDR3 is TGTGCCAGCTCACCATCGACAGGGCGCTCCTACAATGAGCAGTTCTTC. Full variable domain (remainder filled in from reference TRBV18 and TRBJ2-1): NAGVMQNPRHLVRRRGQEARLRCSPMKGHSHVYWYRQLPEEGLKFMVYLQKENIIDESGMPKERFSAEFPKEGPSILRIQQVVRGDSAAYFCASSPSTGRSYNEQFFGPGTRLTVL.

To note about this clonotype: A much larger clone is a single base away; this may be a read error. The chain joins TRBV20-1 to TRBJ2-3; TRBD2 matches 10 bases. The germline V gene has CDR1 DFQATT and CDR2 SNEGSKA (reference sequence). The CDR3 sequence is 15 residues long. The chain's CDR3 is CSAKVAGGRPDMQYF. The CDR3 DNA reads as TGCAGTGCTAAGGTAGCGGGAGGCCGTCCGGATATGCAGTATTTT.

In this sample, this clonotype turned up a few times. The chain uses TRBV5-1 and TRBJ2-5; 8 bases are a match to TRBD1. V was pared by 3 bases and J by 1 base, with 2 bases of the junction left unmatched. CDR1 and CDR2 (germline): SGHRS, YFSETQ. This CDR3 region has 14 residues. The CDR3 spells CASSWDRPQETQYF. The CDR3 DNA is TGCGCCAGCAGCTGGGACAGGCCCCAAGAGACCCAGTACTTC.

The rearrangement joins TRBV29-1 to TRBJ2-1; D remains ambiguous. This CDR3 is 14 amino acids long. The V end lost 2 bases, the J end lost 6 bases, and 14 bases lay between the germline ends. CDR1 is SQVTM and CDR2 is ANQGSEA in the germline V gene. In nucleotides, the CDR3 is TGCAGCGTTGAATTGCCCCCGAGCTCCAATGAGCAGTTCTTC. Protein product: CSVELPPSSNEQFF.

The table lists this clonotype with a few counts. The chain combines TRBV7-9 with TRBJ2-3, with 8 bases that match TRBD1. This CDR3 spans 15 amino acids. CDR1 is SEHNR, CDR2 FQNEAQ, per germline (reference sequence). V was pared by 5 bases and J by 1 base, with 5 bases of the junction left unmatched. CDR3 bases: TGTGCCAGCAGCGAACCGGGACAGGGCACAGATACGCAGTATTTT. Amino acid sequence: CASSEPGQGTDTQYF.

This clonotype was detected a few times. The CDR3 region is CSARVLAGVPEQYF. The CDR3 DNA is TGCAGTGCTAGAGTGCTAGCGGGAGTCCCCGAGCAGTACTTC. The rearrangement joins TRBV20-1 to TRBJ2-7; 10 bases line up with TRBD2. Trimming at V came to 1 base and at J to 6 bases, leaving 6 bases not matched to a gene. The CDR3 is 14 residues long. Per the germline V gene, CDR1 is DFQATT and CDR2 is SNEGSKA (reference sequence).